The 11 T cell receptor beta chains in this list originate from one sample, sequenced in a study of blood T cells in healthy people across ages. Sample-barcoded 5' priming and a J-beta primer mix drove a second PCR of about 6 to 12 cycles. TCRdb passed the 5' RACE reads through MiXCR, listing each CDR3 protein once. The data show approximately 810,000 distinct CDR3 sequences, around 30% seen once. The specimen was blood. The receptors stem from an elderly woman in good health.

Ten or more counts support this clonotype. This chain links TRBV5-5 with TRBJ2-3; TRBD1 aligns across 7 bases. The CDR3 length is 16 residues. Germline CDR1 SGHKS, CDR2 YYEKEE (reference sequence). With V trimmed by 0 bases and J by 2 bases, 6 bases remained unmatched. CDR3 nucleotides: TGTGCCAGCAGCTTGGAAGGGACAGTATACACAGATACGCAGTATTTT. It is translated as CASSLEGTVYTDTQYF.

The V gene is TRBV5-1, the J gene TRBJ1-1; 10 nucleotides agree with TRBD1. The trim removed 1 base at V and 6 bases at J, leaving 9 bases unmatched. The CDR3 covers 16 residues. Germline lookup yields CDR1 SGHRS and CDR2 YFSETQ. For the CDR3, the DNA is TGCGCCAGCAGCTTGTCCCCGACAGGGGGCGTCGCTGAAGCTTTCTTT. Translating it yields CASSLSPTGGVAEAFF.

This clonotype was recorded only once. The junction and the germline gene differ at one end; a read error may be behind it. V is TRBV7-7 and J is TRBJ2-5, with TRBD1 identical over 8 bases. The CDR3 has 14 residues. Germline V lookup: CDR1 SSHAT, CDR2 FNYEAQ (reference sequence). CDR3 in DNA: TGTGCTAGCAGCCCAGGACAGGGCGGGCAGACCCAGTACTTC. It codes for CASSPGQGGQTQYF.

This clonotype was counted many times. V usage is TRBV12-3 or TRBV12-4 and J usage is TRBJ1-2; no clear D. The V end lost 1 base, the J end lost 5 bases, and 14 bases lay between the germline ends. This CDR3 comprises 15 residues. In DNA form, the CDR3 reads TGTGCCAGCAGTTTAGGGCCGGGGAATGGATATGGCTACACCTTC. Its protein is CASSLGPGNGYGYTF.

J is TRBJ1-1 and V is TRBV27; possible D gene TRBD1, 5 bases. V shed 3 bases and J shed 8 bases, with 10 bases lying between them. The CDR3 length is 12 residues. Germline lookup yields CDR1 MNHEY and CDR2 SMNVEV (reference sequence). The CDR3 loop is CASSFWAGEAFF. Written as DNA, the CDR3 is TGTGCCAGCAGTTTTTGGGCAGGGGAAGCTTTCTTT.

This clonotype has ten or more counts. The chain has TRBV28 and TRBJ2-5; 8 bases are shared with TRBD1. After removal of 4 bases from V and 4 bases from J, the junction contained 11 bases not matched to a gene. The CDR3 has 16 residues. CDR1 is MDHEN, CDR2 SYDVKM, per germline. This CDR3 is CASSSPLQGAGETQYF. The DNA for the CDR3 is TGTGCCAGCAGTTCACCCCTTCAGGGGGCTGGAGAGACCCAGTACTTC.

This clonotype appeared many times. V and J are TRBV14 and TRBJ2-7; 7 bases fit TRBD1. The CDR3 covers 14 residues. Per germline, CDR1 SGHDN and CDR2 FVKESK. Trimming took 1 base from V and 5 from J; bases not matched to a gene: 5. The CDR3 spells CASSQAAQGDEQYF. The CDR3 nucleotides read TGTGCCAGCAGCCAAGCGGCGCAGGGGGACGAGCAGTACTTC.

This clonotype was seen ten or more times. The chain links TRBV7-9 to TRBJ1-2; 7 bases match TRBD1. The CDR3 runs to 14 residues. The V and J ends lost 5 bases and 4 bases, in that order; junction bases with no gene match: 7. CDR1 and CDR2 (germline): SEHNR, FQNEAQ (reference sequence). CDR3 DNA sequence: TGTGCCAGCAGCGCCCGACAGGGTACCTATGGCTACACCTTC. Amino acids: CASSARQGTYGYTF.

In its sample, this clonotype was seen once. This may be a read error: a much more frequent sequence differs by one nucleotide. For the CDR3, the DNA is TGTGCCAGCAGTACTAGCGGGGGGGCGCACGAGACCCAGTACTTC. Its protein product is CASSTSGGAHETQYF. The chain employs TRBV12-3 or TRBV12-4 and TRBJ2-5; TRBD2 aligns across 13 bases. This CDR3 is 15 amino acids long. J was trimmed by 5 bases and V by 5 bases; bases with no gene match: 5.

This clonotype was counted between two and nine times. The chain combines TRBV7-9 with TRBJ1-1; D gene uncertain. V lost 5 bases to trimming and J lost 4 bases, with 8 bases between them. This CDR3 contains 12 residues. CDR1 is SEHNR, CDR2 FQNEAQ, per germline (reference sequence). In nucleotides, the CDR3 is TGTGCCAGCAGCCCGGTTGGCACTGAAGCTTTCTTT. This codes for CASSPVGTEAFF.

This clonotype appeared many times. The rearrangement joins TRBV20-1 to TRBJ2-5, with TRBD2 matching 7 bases. CDR1 is DFQATT and CDR2 is SNEGSKA in the germline V gene (reference sequence). This CDR3 has 15 amino acids. J was trimmed by 5 bases and V by 0 bases; bases with no gene match: 9. The CDR3 coding sequence is TGCAGTGCTAGAGATAGTTCAGGGCGGGAGGAGACCCAGTACTTC. Translating gives CSARDSSGREETQYF.